A single sample is the source of the 12 T cell receptor beta chains below, sequenced in a study of cytomegalovirus exposure and HLA in healthy donors. This PCR relied on a set of 60 Vbeta primers and 13 Jbeta primers. The protocol was immunoSEQ multiplex PCR, while the TCRdb copy is restricted to in-frame clones and leaves out a portion. The data show around 170,000 clones, roughly 80% seen once. Sequenced sample: PBMCs. Receptors originate from a woman aged 45 to 65 in good health and CMV-seronegative.

V and J are TRBV13 and TRBJ2-5; no clear D. CDR3 length: 13 amino acids. Germline loops: CDR1 PRHDT, CDR2 FYEKMQ (reference sequence). V shed 5 bases and J shed 2 bases, with 9 bases lying between them. Here the CDR3 reads CASSPGKQETQYF. The CDR3 bases are TGTGCCAGCAGCCCGGGTAAGCAAGAGACCCAGTACTTC.

Only one count was recorded for this clone. V usage is TRBV2 and J usage is TRBJ2-5; D is perhaps TRBD1 (6 bases). With the DNA end fitting TRBJ2-7 better, the J assignment may be wrong. The CDR3 is made up of 14 amino acids. Germline CDR1 reads SNHLY; CDR2 reads FYNNEI. This CDR3 reads CASSNDRSSYEQYF. The CDR3 nucleotides read TGTGCCAGCAGTAACGACAGGAGCTCCTACGAGCAGTACTTC.

The CDR3 bases are TGTGCCAGCAGTTTTGCGGGGCAAGAGACCCAGTACTTC. Protein product: CASSFAGQETQYF. The chain employs TRBV28 and TRBJ2-5, with D possibly TRBD2 on 6 matching bases. Looked up from germline, CDR1 is MDHEN and CDR2 is SYDVKM. Trimming removed 3 bases at V and 2 bases at J, with 7 bases between. CDR3 length equals 13 residues.

This clone is a singleton in its sample. The chain recombines TRBV14 with TRBJ2-7, with D possibly TRBD1 on 6 matching bases. Germline V gene data show CDR1 as SGHDN and CDR2 as FVKESK. There are 15 residues in the CDR3. Trimming took 2 bases from V and 0 from J, leaving 11 bases between them. The CDR3 DNA follows: TGTGCCAGCAGCCAATTCGACAGGAGCTCCTACGAGCAGTACTTC. Protein: CASSQFDRSSYEQYF.

The chain has TRBV7-9 and TRBJ1-1, with a tentative D call TRBD1 (6 bases). Germline V gene data show CDR1 as SEHNR and CDR2 as FQNEAQ (reference sequence). The CDR3 runs 18 residues. V was pared by 8 bases and J by 3 bases, with 28 bases between. CDR3 residues: CASSLSWTKGEGDTEAFF. Here the CDR3 DNA reads TGTGCCAGCTCCCTTAGCTGGACAAAGGGGGAAGGGGACACTGAAGCTTTCTTT.

The chain couples TRBV5-1 to TRBJ1-4; weak D call: TRBD1 (6 bases). The germline gives CDR1 SGHRS, CDR2 YFSETQ. With 3 bases removed from V and 8 bases from J, the gap between germline ends came to 11 bases. This CDR3 is built from 13 residues. Written as DNA, the CDR3 is TGCGCCAGCAGCTGGGGGCCGTCGGAAAAACTGTTTTTT. The encoded protein is CASSWGPSEKLFF.

This sequence joins TRBV28 and TRBJ1-1, with D perhaps matching TRBD1 (5 bases). Trimming took 6 bases from V and 6 from J, leaving 14 bases between them. There are 13 residues in the CDR3. Germline V CDR1 and CDR2: MDHEN, SYDVKM. Here the CDR3 reads CASRPDSPAEAFF. In DNA, the CDR3 is TGTGCCAGCAGACCAGACAGTCCAGCTGAAGCTTTCTTT.

The V call is TRBV5-5, the J call TRBJ2-7; possibly TRBD2 for D (6 bases). Germline values: CDR1 SGHKS, CDR2 YYEKEE (reference sequence). V was pared by 4 bases and J by 3 bases, with 14 bases between. CDR3 length equals 14 residues. The CDR3 coding sequence is TGTGCCAGCAGCGCCGGGGGATCCGGCTACGAGCAGTACTTC. This gives the protein CASSAGGSGYEQYF.

This clone was recorded a few times. The V and J genes are TRBV13 and TRBJ1-1, with D tentatively TRBD1 (5 bases). Trimming took off 4 bases at V and 5 bases at J, with 11 bases between the two ends. This CDR3 is 13 amino acids long. Per germline, CDR1 PRHDT and CDR2 FYEKMQ (reference sequence). CDR3 nucleotide sequence: TGTGCCAGCAGCTCGACCGGGGGGACTGAAGCTTTCTTT. Translation gives CASSSTGGTEAFF.

J is TRBJ2-7 and V is TRBV7-6, with D unclear. There are 13 residues in the CDR3. V lost 5 bases, J lost 4 bases, and 12 bases lay in between. Germline V gives CDR1 SGHVS, CDR2 FNYEAQ. Written as DNA, the CDR3 is TGTGCCAGCAGCCCCGTACAGCCGTACGAGCAGTACTTC. It is translated as CASSPVQPYEQYF.

The V call is TRBV21-1, the J call TRBJ2-3; the DNA was not used to check the table's D call, TRBD1. TRBV21-1 is labeled a pseudogene. CDR3 length: 17 amino acids. The CDR3 reads CASSKEGQVGSTDTQYF. The CDR3, as DNA: TGTGCCAGCAGCAAAGAGGGGCAGGTGGGAAGCACAGATACGCAGTATTTT.

The chain employs TRBV28 and TRBJ2-1; perhaps TRBD2 as D (5 bases). Between the trimmed V and J ends, which lost 7 bases and 0 bases, there was a span of 16 bases. Germline V gene lookup returns CDR1 MDHEN and CDR2 SYDVKM. This CDR3 has 16 residues. The CDR3, as DNA: TGTGCCAGCATACCGGCCGGGGTTAGCTCCTACAATGAGCAGTTCTTC. Translating it yields CASIPAGVSSYNEQFF.